This T cell receptor beta chain was found in a study of blood T cells in healthy people across ages. Across the study: About one barcoded beta molecule per two T cells was the capture yield of template switching.

The authors ran a second PCR of 7 to 11 cycles using a sample-barcoded 5' primer and a J-beta primer mix. TCRdb used MiXCR to reprocess the 5' RACE reads, holding one entry per CDR3 protein. The table shows more than 800,000 distinct CDR3 sequences, with roughly 45% occurring only once. Of note for this clonotype: The antigen is undetermined.

The germline V gene has CDR1 MNHEY and CDR2 SMNVEV (reference sequence). This CDR3 comprises 13 residues. V was cut by 10 bases and J by 9 bases, with 19 bases left in between. Findings and caveats of the study: Diversity figures derived from one million T cells were judged to underestimate the true value. Strong correlation linked observed beta diversity and percent naive T cells.

This TCR derives from a woman aged 55 to 70 in good health. The gene calls are TRBV27 and TRBJ2-1; no clear D. Sequencing used blood. DNA of the CDR3: TGTGCCACGTCGGGCCGACCTAGAAGTGAGCAGTTCTTC. Translation: CATSGRPRSEQFF.